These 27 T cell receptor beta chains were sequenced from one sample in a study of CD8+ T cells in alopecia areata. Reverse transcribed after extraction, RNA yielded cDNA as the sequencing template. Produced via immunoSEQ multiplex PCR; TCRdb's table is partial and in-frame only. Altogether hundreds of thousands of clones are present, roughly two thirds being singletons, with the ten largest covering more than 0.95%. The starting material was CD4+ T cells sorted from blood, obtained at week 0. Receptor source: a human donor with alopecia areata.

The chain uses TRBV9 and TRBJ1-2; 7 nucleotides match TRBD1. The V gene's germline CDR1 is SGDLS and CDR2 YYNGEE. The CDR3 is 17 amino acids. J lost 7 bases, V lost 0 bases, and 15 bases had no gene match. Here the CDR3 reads CASSVELVAGQLGGYTF. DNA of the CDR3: TGTGCCAGCAGCGTAGAACTAGTCGCGGGACAGTTGGGTGGCTACACCTTC.

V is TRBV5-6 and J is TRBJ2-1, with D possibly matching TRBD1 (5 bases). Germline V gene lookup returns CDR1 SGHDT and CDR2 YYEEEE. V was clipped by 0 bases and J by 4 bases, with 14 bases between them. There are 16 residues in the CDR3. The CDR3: CASSLALGHSYNEQFF. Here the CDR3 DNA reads TGTGCCAGCAGCTTGGCCCTCGGACATTCTTACAATGAGCAGTTCTTC.

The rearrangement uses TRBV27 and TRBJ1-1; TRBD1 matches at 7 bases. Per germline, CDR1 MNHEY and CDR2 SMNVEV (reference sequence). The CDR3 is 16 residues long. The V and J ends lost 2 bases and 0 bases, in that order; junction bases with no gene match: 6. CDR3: CASSLRRDSLNTEAFF. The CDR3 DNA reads TGTGCCAGCAGTTTACGGAGGGACAGTTTGAACACTGAAGCTTTCTTT.

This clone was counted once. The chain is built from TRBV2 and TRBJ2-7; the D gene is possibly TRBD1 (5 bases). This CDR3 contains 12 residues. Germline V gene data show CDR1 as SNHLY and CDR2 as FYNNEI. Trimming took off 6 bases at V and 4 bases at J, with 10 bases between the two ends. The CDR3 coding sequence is TGTGCCAGCAGGGCCTCAGGGTACGAGCAGTACTTC. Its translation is CASRASGYEQYF.

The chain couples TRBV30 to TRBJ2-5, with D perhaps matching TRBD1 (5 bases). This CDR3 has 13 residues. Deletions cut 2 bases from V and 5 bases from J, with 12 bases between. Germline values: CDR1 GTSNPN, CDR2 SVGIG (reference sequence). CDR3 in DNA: TGTGCCTGGAGTTTCAGGGTCGGGGAGACCCAGTACTTC. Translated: CAWSFRVGETQYF.

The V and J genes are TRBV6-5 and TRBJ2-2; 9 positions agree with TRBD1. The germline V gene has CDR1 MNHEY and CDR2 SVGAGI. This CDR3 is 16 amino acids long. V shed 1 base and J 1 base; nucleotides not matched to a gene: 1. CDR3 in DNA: TGTGCCAGCAGTTACTTGGGACAGGGGAACACCGGGGAGCTGTTTTTT. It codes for CASSYLGQGNTGELFF.

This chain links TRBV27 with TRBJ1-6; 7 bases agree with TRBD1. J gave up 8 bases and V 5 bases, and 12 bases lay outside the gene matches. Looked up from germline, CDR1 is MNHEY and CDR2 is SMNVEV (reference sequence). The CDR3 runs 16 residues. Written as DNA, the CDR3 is TGTGCCAGCAGTGCCGTTATAGGGGGCTCCTATTCACCCCTCCACTTT. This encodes CASSAVIGGSYSPLHF.

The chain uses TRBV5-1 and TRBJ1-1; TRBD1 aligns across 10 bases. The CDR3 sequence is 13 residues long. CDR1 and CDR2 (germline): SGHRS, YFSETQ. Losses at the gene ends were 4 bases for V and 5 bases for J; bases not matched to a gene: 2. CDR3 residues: CASSRGQGTEAFF. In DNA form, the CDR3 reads TGCGCCAGCAGCAGGGGACAGGGGACTGAAGCTTTCTTT.

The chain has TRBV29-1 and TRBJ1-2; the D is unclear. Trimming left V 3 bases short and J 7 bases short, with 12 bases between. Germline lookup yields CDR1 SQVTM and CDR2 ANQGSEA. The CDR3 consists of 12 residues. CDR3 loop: CSVEGRISGYTF. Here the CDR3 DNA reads TGCAGCGTTGAGGGTAGGATTAGTGGCTACACCTTC. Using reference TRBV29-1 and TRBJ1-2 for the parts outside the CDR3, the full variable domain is SAVISQKPSRDICQRGTSLTIQCQVDSQVTMMFWYRQQPGQSLTLIATANQGSEATYESGFVIDKFPISRPNLTFSTLTVSNMSPEDSSIYLCSVEGRISGYTFGSGTRLTVV.

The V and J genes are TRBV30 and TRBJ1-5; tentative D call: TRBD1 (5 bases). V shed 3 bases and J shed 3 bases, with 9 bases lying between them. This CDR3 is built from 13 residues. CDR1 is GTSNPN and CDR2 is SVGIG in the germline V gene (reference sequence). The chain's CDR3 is CAWRGETNQPQHF. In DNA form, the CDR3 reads TGTGCCTGGAGGGGGGAAACCAATCAGCCCCAGCATTTT.

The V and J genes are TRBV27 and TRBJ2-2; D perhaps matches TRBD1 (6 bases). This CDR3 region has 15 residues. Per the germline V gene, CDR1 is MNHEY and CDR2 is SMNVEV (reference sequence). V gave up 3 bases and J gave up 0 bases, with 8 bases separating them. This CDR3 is CASSFGDTNTGELFF. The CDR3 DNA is TGTGCCAGCAGTTTTGGGGACACGAACACCGGGGAGCTGTTTTTT.

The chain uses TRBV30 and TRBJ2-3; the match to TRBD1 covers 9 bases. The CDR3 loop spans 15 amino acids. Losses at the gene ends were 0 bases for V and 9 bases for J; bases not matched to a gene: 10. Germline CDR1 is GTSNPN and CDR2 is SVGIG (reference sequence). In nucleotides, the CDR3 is TGTGCCTGGAGTGTAAGGGACAGGGTGGTCCGCACGCAGTATTTT. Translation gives CAWSVRDRVVRTQYF. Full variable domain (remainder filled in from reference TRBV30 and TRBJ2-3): SQTIHQWPATLVQPVGSPLSLECTVEGTSNPNLYWYRQAAGRGLQLLFYSVGIGQISSEVPQNLSASRPQDRQFILSSKKLLLSDSGFYLCAWSVRDRVVRTQYFGPGTRLTVL.

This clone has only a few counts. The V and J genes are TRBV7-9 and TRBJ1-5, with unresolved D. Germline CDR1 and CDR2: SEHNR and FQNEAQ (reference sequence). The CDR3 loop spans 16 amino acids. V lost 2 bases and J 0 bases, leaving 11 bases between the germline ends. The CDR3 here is CASSLNPAGSNQPQHF. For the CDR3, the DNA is TGTGCCAGCAGCTTAAATCCGGCGGGTAGCAATCAGCCCCAGCATTTT.

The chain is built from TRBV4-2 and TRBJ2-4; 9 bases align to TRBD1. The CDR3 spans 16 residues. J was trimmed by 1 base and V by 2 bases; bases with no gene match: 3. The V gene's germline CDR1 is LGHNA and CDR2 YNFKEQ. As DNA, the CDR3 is TGTGCCAGCAGCCAACGACAGGGGGATGCCAAAAACATTCAGTACTTC. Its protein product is CASSQRQGDAKNIQYF.

The CDR3 sequence: CASTREGLSSPLHF. For the CDR3, the DNA is TGCGCCAGCACCCGGGAGGGTTTGAGTTCACCCCTCCACTTT. The chain has TRBV5-1 and TRBJ1-6, with D uncertain. Germline assignment: CDR1 SGHRS and CDR2 YFSETQ. CDR3 length equals 14 residues. V lost 6 bases and J 9 bases, leaving 16 bases between the germline ends.

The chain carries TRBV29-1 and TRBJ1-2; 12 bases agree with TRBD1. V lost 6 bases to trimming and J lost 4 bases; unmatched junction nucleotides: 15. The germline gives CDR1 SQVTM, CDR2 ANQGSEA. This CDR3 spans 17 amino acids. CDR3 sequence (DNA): TGCAGCGTCCCGTCGGGGACAGGGGGCGTGTTTGGCTATGGCTACACCTTC. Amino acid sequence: CSVPSGTGGVFGYGYTF.

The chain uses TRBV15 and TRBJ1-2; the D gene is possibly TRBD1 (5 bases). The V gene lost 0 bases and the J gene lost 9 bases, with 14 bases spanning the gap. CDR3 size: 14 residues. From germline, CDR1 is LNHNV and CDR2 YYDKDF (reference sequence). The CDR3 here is CATSREPRGESYTF. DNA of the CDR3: TGTGCCACCAGCAGAGAACCGCGGGGCGAGAGCTACACCTTC. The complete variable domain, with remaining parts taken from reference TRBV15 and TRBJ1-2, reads DAMVIQNPRYQVTQFGKPVTLSCSQTLNHNVMYWYQQKSSQAPKLLFHYYDKDFNNEADTPDNFQSRRPNTSFCFLDIRSPGLGDTAMYLCATSREPRGESYTFGSGTRLTVV.

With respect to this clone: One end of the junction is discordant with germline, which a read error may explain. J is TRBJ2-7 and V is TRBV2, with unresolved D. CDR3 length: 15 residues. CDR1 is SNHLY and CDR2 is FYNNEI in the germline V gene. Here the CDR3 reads CASSVDTPSTYGQYF. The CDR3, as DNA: TGTGCCAGCAGCGTAGATACACCTAGTACCTACGGGCAGTACTTC.

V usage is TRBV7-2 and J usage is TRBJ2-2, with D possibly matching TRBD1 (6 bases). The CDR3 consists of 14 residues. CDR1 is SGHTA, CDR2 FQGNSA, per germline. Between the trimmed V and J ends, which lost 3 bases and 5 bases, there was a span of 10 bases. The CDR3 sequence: CASSLWTETGELFF. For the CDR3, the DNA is TGTGCCAGCAGCTTGTGGACAGAGACCGGGGAGCTGTTTTTT.

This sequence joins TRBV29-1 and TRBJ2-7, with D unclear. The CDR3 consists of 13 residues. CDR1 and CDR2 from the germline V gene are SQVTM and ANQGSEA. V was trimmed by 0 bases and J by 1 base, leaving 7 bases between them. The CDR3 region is CSVEDERSYEQYF. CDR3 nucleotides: TGCAGCGTTGAAGATGAGAGATCCTACGAGCAGTACTTC.

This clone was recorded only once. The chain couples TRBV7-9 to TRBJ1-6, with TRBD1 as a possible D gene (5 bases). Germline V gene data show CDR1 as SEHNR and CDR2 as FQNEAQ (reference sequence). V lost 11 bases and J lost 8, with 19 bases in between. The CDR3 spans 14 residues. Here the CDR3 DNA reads TGTGCCGCGAGGGGCAGCGCCGCTCATTCACCCCTCCACTTT. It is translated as CAARGSAAHSPLHF.

The CDR3 DNA sequence: TGTGCCAGCAGCTCCAGTTTGGCCGGGGAGCTGTTTTTT. Amino acids: CASSSSLAGELFF. The chain is built from TRBV5-4 and TRBJ2-2; D is undetermined. CDR1 is SGHNT, CDR2 YYREEE, per germline (reference sequence). The CDR3 contains 13 residues. Between the trimmed V and J ends, which lost 3 bases and 6 bases, there was a span of 9 bases. Full variable domain (outside the CDR3, taken from reference TRBV5-4 and TRBJ2-2): ETGVTQSPTHLIKTRGQQVTLRCSSQSGHNTVSWYQQALGQGPQFIFQYYREEENGRGNFPPRFSGLQFPNYSSELNVNALELDDSALYLCASSSSLAGELFFGEGSRLTVL.

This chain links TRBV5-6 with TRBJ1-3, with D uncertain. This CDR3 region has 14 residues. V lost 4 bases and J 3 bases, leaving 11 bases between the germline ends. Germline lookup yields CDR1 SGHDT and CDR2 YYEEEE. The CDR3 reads CASSPRGFGNTIYF. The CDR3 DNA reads TGTGCCAGCAGCCCCCGGGGATTTGGAAACACCATATATTTT.

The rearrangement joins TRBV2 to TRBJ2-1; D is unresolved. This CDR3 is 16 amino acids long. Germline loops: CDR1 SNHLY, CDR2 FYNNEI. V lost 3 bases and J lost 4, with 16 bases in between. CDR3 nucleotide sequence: TGTGCCAGCAGTGAGGGCGGTCCGGTTGGTTACAATGAGCAGTTCTTC. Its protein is CASSEGGPVGYNEQFF.

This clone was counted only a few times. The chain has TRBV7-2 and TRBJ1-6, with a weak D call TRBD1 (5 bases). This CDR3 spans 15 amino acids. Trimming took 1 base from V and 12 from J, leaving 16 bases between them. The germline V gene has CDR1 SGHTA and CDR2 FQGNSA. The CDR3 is CASSLGDRTLGPLHF. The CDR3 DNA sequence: TGTGCCAGCAGCTTAGGGGACCGAACCTTGGGACCCCTCCACTTT.

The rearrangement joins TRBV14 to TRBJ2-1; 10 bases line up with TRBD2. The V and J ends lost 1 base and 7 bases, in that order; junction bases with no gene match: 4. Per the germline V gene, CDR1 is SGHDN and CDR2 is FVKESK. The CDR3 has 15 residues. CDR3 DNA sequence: TGTGCCAGCAGCCAAGCTAGCGGGGGACATAATGAGCAGTTCTTC. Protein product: CASSQASGGHNEQFF.

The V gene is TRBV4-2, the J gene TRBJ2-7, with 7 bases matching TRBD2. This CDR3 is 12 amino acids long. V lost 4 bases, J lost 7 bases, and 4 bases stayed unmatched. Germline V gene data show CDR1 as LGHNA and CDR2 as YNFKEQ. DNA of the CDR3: TGTGCCAGCAGCCTACCGGGGGGAGAGCAGTACTTC. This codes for CASSLPGGEQYF.